Included here is one T cell receptor beta chain sequence, with context. Germline V gene data show CDR1 as SGHNT and CDR2 as YYREEE (reference sequence). CDR3 length: 16 residues. V lost 0 bases and J 6 bases, leaving 16 bases between the germline ends. The data are from a study of CD8 T cells in Susac syndrome. An amount of RNA that ranged from roughly 0.45 to 1 ug was reverse transcribed with random hexamers. TCRdb re-analysed the immunoSEQ multiplex PCR reads in MiXCR, keeping a single row per CDR3 protein. The sample comprises under 200,000 distinct CDR3 sequences, around 96% of which are singletons, and around 0.13% rests with the top ten.

Source material: CD4+ T cells from PBMCs. The source is a human donor with Susac syndrome. The chain carries TRBV5-4 and TRBJ2-1; D perhaps matches TRBD2 (6 bases). CDR3 coding DNA: TGTGCCAGCAGCTTGGGGACCGTAGCGGAGGGCAATGAGCAGTTCTTC. This gives the protein CASSLGTVAEGNEQFF.